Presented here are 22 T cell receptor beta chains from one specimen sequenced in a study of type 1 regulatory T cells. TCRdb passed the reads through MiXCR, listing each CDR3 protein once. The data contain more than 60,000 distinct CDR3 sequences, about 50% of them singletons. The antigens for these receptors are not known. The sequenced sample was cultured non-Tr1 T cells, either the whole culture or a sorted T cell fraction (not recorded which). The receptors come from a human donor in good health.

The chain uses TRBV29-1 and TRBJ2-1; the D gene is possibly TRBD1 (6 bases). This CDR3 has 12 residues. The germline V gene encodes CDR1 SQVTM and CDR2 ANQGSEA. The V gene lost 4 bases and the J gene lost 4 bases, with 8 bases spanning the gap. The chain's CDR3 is CSVGRGYNEQFF. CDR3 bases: TGCAGCGTTGGCAGGGGATACAATGAGCAGTTCTTC.

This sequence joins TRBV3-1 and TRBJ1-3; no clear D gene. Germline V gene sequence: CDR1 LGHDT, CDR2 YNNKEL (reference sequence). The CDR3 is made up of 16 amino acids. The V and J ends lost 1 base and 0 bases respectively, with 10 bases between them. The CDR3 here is CASSQGQRNSGNTIYF. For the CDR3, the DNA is TGTGCCAGCAGCCAAGGTCAAAGAAACTCTGGAAACACCATATATTTT.

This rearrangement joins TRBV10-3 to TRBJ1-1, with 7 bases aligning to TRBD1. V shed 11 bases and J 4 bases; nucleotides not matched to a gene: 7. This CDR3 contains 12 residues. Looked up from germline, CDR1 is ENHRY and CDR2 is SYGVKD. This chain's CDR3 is CASQGWGTEAFF. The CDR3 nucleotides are TGTGCCTCACAGGGGTGGGGCACTGAAGCTTTCTTT.

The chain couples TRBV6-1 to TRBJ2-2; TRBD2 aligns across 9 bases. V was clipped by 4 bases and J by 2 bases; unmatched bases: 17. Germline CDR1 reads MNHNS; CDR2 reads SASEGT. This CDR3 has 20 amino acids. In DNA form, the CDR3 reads TGTGCCAGCAGTGTAATTCTTTGGCGGGGGGGAATACCCAACACCGGGGAGCTGTTTTTT. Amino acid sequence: CASSVILWRGGIPNTGELFF.

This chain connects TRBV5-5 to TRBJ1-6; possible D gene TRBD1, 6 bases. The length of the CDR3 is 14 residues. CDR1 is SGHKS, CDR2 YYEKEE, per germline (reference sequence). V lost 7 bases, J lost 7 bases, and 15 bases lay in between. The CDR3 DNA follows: TGTGCCAGCGGGGAAGGGGGTGCGAATTCACCCCTCCACTTT. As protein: CASGEGGANSPLHF.

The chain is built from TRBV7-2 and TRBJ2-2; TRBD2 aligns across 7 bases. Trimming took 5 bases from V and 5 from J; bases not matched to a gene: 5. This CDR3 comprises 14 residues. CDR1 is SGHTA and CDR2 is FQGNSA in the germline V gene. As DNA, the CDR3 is TGTGCCAGCAGCGGGAGGGTGGTTACCGGGGAGCTGTTTTTT. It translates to CASSGRVVTGELFF. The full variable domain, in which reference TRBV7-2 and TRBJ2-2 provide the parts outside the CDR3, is GAGVSQSPSNKVTEKGKDVELRCDPISGHTALYWYRQSLGQGLEFLIYFQGNSAPDKSGLPSDRFSAERTGGSVSTLTIQRTQQEDSAVYLCASSGRVVTGELFFGEGSRLTVL.

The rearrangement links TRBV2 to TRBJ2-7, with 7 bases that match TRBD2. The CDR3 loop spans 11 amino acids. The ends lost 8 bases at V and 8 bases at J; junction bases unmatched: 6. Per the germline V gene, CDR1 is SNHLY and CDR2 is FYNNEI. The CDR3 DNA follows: TGTGCCAGCTCGACTAGCACCCAGCAGTACTTC. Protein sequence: CASSTSTQQYF.

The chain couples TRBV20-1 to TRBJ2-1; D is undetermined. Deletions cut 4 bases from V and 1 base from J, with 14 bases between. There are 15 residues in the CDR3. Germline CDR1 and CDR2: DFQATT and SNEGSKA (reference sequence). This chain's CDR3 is CSANGPSFSYNEQFF. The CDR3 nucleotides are TGCAGTGCTAACGGTCCGAGCTTTTCCTACAATGAGCAGTTCTTC.

The CDR3 bases are TGTGCCAGCAGTTCCCCCGGGACAAGGGTGGAGAATGAGCAGTTCTTC. Protein sequence: CASSSPGTRVENEQFF. This sequence joins TRBV28 and TRBJ2-1; weak D call: TRBD1 (6 bases). V lost 4 bases and J lost 7, with 20 bases in between. CDR3 length equals 16 residues. Per germline, CDR1 MDHEN and CDR2 SYDVKM.

CDR3 nucleotide sequence: TGCGCCAGCAGCGCCGGACAGGGTAAGAACACTGAAGCTTTCTTT. This encodes CASSAGQGKNTEAFF. The chain uses TRBV5-1 and TRBJ1-1; 8 bases are a match to TRBD1. The V gene end was trimmed by 4 bases and the J gene end by 1 base; junction bases not matched to a gene: 6. CDR1 and CDR2 (germline): SGHRS, YFSETQ. The CDR3 extends over 15 amino acids.

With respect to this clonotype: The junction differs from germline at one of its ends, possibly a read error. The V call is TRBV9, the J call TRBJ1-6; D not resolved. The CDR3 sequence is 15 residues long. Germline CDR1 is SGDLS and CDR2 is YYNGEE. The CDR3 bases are TGTTCCAGCAGCGTAGGCCCCCAAAGCGATTCACCCCTCCACTTT. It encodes CSSSVGPQSDSPLHF.

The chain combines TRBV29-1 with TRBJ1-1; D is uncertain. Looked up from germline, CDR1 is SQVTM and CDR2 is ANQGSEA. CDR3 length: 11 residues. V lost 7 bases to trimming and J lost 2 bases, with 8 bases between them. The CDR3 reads CSAPANTEAFF. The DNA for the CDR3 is TGCAGCGCTCCGGCAAACACTGAAGCTTTCTTT.

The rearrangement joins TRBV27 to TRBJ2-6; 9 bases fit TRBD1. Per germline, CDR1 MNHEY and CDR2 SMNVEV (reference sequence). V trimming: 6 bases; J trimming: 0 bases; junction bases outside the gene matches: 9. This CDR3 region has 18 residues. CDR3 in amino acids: CASSRGQGFFSGANVLTF. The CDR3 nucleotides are TGTGCCAGCAGCCGGGGACAGGGTTTCTTCTCTGGGGCCAACGTCCTGACTTTC.

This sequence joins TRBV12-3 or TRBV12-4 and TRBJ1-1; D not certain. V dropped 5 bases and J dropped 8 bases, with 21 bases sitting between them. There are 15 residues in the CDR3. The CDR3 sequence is CASSPGVGSYTEAFF. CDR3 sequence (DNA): TGTGCCAGCAGTCCTGGGGTCGGGTCATATACCGAAGCTTTCTTT.

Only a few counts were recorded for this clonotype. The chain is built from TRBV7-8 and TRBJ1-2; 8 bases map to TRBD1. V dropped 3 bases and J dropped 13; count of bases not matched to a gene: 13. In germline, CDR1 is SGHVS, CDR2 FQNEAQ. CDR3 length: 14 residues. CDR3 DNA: TGTGCCAGCAGCTTTGATCCCCGACAGGGGATGGCCACCTTC. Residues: CASSFDPRQGMATF. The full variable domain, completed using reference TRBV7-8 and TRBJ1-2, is GAGVSQSPRYKVAKRGQDVALRCDPISGHVSLFWYQQALGQGPEFLTYFQNEAQLDKSGLPSDRFFAERPEGSVSTLKIQRTQQEDSAVYLCASSFDPRQGMATFGSGTRLTVV.

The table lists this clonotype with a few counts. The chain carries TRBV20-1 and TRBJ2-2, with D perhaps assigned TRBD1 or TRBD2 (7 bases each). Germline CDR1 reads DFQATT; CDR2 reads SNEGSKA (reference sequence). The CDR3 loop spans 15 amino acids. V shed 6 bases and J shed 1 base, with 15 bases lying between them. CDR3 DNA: TGCAGTGCGAGGGGGGGGACAGTGAACACCGGGGAGCTGTTTTTT. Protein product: CSARGGTVNTGELFF.

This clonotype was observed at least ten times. The CDR3 region is CSARGGTGSEQYF. CDR3 nucleotide sequence: TGCAGTGCTAGAGGTGGGACAGGGAGCGAGCAGTACTTC. This sequence joins TRBV20-1 and TRBJ2-7, with TRBD1 identical over 9 bases. The V gene end was trimmed by 1 base and the J gene end by 6 bases; junction bases not matched to a gene: 4. From germline, CDR1 is DFQATT and CDR2 SNEGSKA (reference sequence). The CDR3 length is 13 residues.

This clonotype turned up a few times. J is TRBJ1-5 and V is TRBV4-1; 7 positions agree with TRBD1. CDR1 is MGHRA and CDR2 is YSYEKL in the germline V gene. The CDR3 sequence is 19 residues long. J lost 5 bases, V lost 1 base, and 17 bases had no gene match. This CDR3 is CASSQGSYGTDTIYQPQHF. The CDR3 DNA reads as TGCGCCAGCAGCCAAGGGAGTTATGGGACAGACACTATTTATCAGCCCCAGCATTTT.

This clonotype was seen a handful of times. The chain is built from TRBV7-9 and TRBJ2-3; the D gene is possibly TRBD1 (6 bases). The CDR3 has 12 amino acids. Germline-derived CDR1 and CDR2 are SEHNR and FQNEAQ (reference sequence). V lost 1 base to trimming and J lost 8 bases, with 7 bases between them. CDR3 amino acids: CASSLVGATQYF. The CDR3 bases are TGTGCCAGCAGCTTAGTGGGGGCTACGCAGTATTTT.

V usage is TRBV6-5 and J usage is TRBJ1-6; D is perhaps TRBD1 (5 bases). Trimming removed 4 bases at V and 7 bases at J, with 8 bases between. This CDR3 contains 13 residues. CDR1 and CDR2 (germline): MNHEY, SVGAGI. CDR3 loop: CASSSPGNSPLHF. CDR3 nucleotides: TGTGCCAGCAGTTCCCCAGGGAATTCACCCCTCCACTTT.

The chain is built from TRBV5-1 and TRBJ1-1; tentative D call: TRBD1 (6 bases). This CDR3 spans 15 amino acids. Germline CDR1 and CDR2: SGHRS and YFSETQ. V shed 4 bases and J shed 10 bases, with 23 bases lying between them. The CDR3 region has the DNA TGCGCCAGCAGCCCGACGGGGGGGACACCGGAGGGAGCTTTCTTT. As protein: CASSPTGGTPEGAFF.

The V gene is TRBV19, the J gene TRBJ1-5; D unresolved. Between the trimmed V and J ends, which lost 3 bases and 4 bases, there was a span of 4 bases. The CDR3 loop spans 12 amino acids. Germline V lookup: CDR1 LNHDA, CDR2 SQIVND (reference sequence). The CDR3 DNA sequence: TGTGCCAGTAGTATGGGGAATCAGCCCCAGCATTTT. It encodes CASSMGNQPQHF. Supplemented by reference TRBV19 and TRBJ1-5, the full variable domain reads DGGITQSPKYLFRKEGQNVTLSCEQNLNHDAMYWYRQDPGQGLRLIYYSQIVNDFQKGDIAEGYSVSREKKESFPLTVTSAQKNPTAFYLCASSMGNQPQHFGDGTRLSIL.